Reported below is one TCR beta chain. Its antigen remains undetermined. One base away there is no much larger clone; base qualities are not given. V and J lose 3 bases and 1 base, and a span of 12 bases separates them. Inclusive of the bounding cysteine and phenylalanine, the CDR3 is 15 residues long. The sequence is cut down to CDR3 DNA, 45 bases in frame from base 1. CDR1 and CDR2, per the germline V gene (reference sequence), are LNHDA and SQIVND. This sample is part of a study of a mutant IDH1 vaccine in newly diagnosed glioma (dated by TCRdb to about 2021). General notes on the study: The roughly 30 treated patients were 62.5% male and around 40% female, with a mean age of approximately 40 years. Before enrollment, most patients had been given radiochemotherapy with temozolomide as standard therapy, while the rest had received either radiotherapy alone or temozolomide alone. Peripheral blood was collected at six visits: V03 (baseline), V05, V07, V10, V12 and V13. For exploratory analyses, longitudinal TCRB deep sequencing was carried out in about 26 treated patients wherever samples were available. Results and caveats for the whole study, not just this receptor: Immune responses induced by the vaccine were seen in roughly 95% of patients across multiple MHC alleles. It was noted by the authors that analyses of patient blood samples could not be reproduced owing to sample limitations. PBMC samples for TCRB deep sequencing were selected based on availability. No apparent relationship was observed between pseudoprogression and alterations in the top peripheral T cell clonotypes detected by TCRB sequencing.

Libraries were built with the immunoSEQ multiplex PCR assay. Following the manufacturer's protocol, the hsTCRB Kit was used to amplify rearranged TCR beta chain sequences. An Illumina MiSeq was used to sequence the TCRB libraries. Under the source paper's analysis protocol: Demultiplexing, trimming and gene mapping were performed with the kit vendor's proprietary platform. TCRdb carries this immuneACCESS record with in-frame sequences only. Its versions omit some clonotypes, under half of them owing to an unresolved V gene in the studies checked, with the rest unexplained. The D gene and trimming were derived from the DNA, and the V and J assignments and clone size from that table. The sample contains 70,000 to 95,000 clones, roughly 80% of them found a single time. The top ten constitute around 5% of the sample. Read against the paper, the sample's time point label means: baseline, week 1 (first vaccination visit). The treatment or condition label for this specimen denotes: pre-vaccination baseline after standard-of-care therapy. Newly diagnosed WHO grade 3 or 4 IDH1-mutant astrocytomas showing loss of nuclear ATRX were present in the donors. The samples were drawn from NOA16, a multicentre, single-arm, open-label phase I trial in Germany that tested a mutant IDH1 peptide vaccine in humans for the first time. Visit V03 blood draws served as the baseline sample for immunogenicity testing. Genomic DNA for TCRB sequencing was isolated from EDTA blood with the DNeasy Blood and Tissue Kit.

The chain is assembled from TRBV19 and TRBJ1-1, with the D gene not clear enough to name. The origin of this receptor is a man aged 40-49 years with glioma. Some clones in this sample may be carry-over from other donors' samples. Material: PBMCs, obtained from a glioma patient treated with radiotherapy, temozolomide or both. CDR3 reads: CASSIGVWRNTEAFF. In nucleotides, the sequence is TGTGCCAGTAGTATTGGGGTCTGGAGGAACACTGAAGCTTTCTTT.